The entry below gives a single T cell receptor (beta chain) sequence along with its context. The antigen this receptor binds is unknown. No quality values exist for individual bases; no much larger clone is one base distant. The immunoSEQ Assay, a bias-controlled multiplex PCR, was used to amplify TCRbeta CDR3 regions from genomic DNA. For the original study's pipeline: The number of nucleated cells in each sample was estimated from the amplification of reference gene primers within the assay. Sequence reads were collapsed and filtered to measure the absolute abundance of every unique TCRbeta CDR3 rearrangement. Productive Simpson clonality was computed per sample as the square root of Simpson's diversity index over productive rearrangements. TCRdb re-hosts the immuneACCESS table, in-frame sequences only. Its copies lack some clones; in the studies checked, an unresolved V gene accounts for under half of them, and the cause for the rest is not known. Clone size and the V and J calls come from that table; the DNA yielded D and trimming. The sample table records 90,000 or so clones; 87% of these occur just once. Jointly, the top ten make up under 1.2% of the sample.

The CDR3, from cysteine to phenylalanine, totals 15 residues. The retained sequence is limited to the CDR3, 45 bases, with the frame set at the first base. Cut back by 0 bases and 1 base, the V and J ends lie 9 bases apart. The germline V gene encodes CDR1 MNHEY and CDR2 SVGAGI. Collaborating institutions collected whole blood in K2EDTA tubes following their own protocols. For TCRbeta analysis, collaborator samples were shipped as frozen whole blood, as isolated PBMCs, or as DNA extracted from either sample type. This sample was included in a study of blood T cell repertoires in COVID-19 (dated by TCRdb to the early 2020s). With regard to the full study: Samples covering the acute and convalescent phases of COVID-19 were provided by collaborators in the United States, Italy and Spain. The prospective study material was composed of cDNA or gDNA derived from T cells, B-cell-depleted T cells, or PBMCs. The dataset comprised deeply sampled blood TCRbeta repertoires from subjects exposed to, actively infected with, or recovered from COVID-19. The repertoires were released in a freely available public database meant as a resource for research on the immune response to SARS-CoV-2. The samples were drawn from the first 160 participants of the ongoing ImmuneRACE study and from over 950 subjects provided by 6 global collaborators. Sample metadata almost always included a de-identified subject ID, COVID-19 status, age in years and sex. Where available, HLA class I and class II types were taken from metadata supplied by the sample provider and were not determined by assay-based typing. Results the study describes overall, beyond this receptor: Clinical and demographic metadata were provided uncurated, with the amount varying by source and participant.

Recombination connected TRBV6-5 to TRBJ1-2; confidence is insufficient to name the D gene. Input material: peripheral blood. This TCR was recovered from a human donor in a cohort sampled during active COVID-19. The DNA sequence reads TGTGCCAGCAGTTACTCATGGGCCGATAACTATGGCTACACCTTC. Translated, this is CASSYSWADNYGYTF.